This TCR beta chain was captured in a study of control samples from healthy donors and cancer patients. The V and J ends lost 8 bases and 0 bases respectively, with 8 bases between them. The CDR3 sequence is 12 residues long. TCRdb's copy holds only in-frame clones and misses some; the assay was immunoSEQ multiplex PCR. The data show 100,000 to 150,000 clones, with more than 85% seen just once and roughly 8.7% held by the top ten. This receptor was taken from a man younger than 35 in good health. The chain joins TRBV5-3 to TRBJ1-1; D not resolved. TRBV5-3 belongs to the ORF category, with a function that is uncertain. The sample taken for sequencing was blood. CDR3 amino acids: CARKLMNTEAFF. The CDR3 DNA reads TGTGCCAGGAAGTTAATGAACACTGAAGCTTTCTTT.